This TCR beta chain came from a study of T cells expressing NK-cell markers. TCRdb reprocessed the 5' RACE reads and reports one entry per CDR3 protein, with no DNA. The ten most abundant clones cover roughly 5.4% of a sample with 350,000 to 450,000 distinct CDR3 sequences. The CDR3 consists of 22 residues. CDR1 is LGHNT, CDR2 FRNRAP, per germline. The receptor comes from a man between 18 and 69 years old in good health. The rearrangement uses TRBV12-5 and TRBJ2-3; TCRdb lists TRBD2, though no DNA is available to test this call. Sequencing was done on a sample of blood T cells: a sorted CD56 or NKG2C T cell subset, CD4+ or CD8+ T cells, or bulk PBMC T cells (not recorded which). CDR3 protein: CASGSSHRGLAGDKRMGDTQYF.